Given below is one T cell receptor beta chain in context. The data were taken from a study of PD-1 blockade in mismatch repair-deficient tumors. At the level of the study: Patients had eleven to twelve mismatch repair-deficient cancer types, all previously treated and progressing.

The CDR3 runs 13 residues. V gave up 0 bases and J gave up 8 bases, with 9 bases separating them. CDR1 MRHNA and CDR2 SNTAGT come from the germline V gene. Mismatch repair deficiency was confirmed in all patients, by PCR or immunohistochemistry. Here immunoSEQ multiplex PCR was the method, and the copy in TCRdb shows in-frame clones only, minus some. The table has approximately 40,000 clones, 79% seen once. This chain uses TRBV6-4 with TRBJ2-3; no clear D gene. The material was peripheral blood, obtained 4 weeks after starting pembrolizumab. The receptor's source is an adult with mismatch repair-deficient cancer. CDR3 DNA: TGTGCCAGCAGTGACTCCGCCTCTGGTACGCAGTATTTT. As protein: CASSDSASGTQYF.